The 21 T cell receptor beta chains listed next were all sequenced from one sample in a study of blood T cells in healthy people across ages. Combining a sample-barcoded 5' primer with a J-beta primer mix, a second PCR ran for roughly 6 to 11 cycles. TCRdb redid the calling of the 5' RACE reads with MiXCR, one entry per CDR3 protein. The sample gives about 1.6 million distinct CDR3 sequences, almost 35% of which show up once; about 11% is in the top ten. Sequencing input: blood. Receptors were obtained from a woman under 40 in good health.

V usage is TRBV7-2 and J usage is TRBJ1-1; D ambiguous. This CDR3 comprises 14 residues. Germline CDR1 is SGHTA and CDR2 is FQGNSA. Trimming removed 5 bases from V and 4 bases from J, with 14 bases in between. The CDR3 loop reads CASSPMPGSTEAFF. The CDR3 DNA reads TGTGCCAGCAGCCCTATGCCGGGGTCCACTGAAGCTTTCTTT.

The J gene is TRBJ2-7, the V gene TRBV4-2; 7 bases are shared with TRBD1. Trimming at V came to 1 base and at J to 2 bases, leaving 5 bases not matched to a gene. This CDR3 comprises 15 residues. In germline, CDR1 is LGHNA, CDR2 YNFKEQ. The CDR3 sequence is CASSQVSTGTYEQYF. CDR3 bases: TGTGCCAGCAGCCAAGTTTCGACAGGGACCTACGAGCAGTACTTC.

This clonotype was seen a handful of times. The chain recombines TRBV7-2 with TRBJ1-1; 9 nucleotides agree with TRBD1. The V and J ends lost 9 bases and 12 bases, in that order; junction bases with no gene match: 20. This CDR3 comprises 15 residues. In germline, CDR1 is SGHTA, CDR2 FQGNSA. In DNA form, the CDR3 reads TGTGCCAGTAGCCCCTGGCGTAGCGGGACAGGGTGGACTTTCTTT. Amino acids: CASSPWRSGTGWTFF.

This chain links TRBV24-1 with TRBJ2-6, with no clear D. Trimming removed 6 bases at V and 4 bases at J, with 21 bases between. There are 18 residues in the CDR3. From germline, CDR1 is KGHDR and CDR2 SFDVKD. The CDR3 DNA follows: TGTGCCACCAGTAATCCTGTGCTTGGTCCTGGAGGGGCCAACGTCCTGACTTTC. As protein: CATSNPVLGPGGANVLTF.

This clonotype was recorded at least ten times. The CDR3 is CASSRYLAGSDGYTF. CDR3 DNA: TGCGCCAGCAGCCGGTACTTAGCCGGGTCGGATGGCTACACCTTC. The rearrangement uses TRBV4-1 and TRBJ1-2; D gene ambiguous. Trimming stripped 4 bases from V and 6 bases from J, with 18 bases between. CDR1 is MGHRA and CDR2 is YSYEKL in the germline V gene. This CDR3 comprises 15 residues.

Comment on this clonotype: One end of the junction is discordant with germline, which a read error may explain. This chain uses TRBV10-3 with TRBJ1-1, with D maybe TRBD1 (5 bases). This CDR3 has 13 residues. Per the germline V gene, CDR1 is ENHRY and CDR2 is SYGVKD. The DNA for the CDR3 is TGTACCATCAGACGCCCAGAGGGGACTGAAGCTTTCTTT. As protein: CTIRRPEGTEAFF.

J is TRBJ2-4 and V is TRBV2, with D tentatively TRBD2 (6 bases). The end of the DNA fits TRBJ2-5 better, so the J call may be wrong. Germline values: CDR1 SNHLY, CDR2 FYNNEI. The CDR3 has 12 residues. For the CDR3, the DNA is TGTGCCAGCGGAGCGGGTTTGGAGACCCAGTACTTC. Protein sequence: CASGAGLETQYF.

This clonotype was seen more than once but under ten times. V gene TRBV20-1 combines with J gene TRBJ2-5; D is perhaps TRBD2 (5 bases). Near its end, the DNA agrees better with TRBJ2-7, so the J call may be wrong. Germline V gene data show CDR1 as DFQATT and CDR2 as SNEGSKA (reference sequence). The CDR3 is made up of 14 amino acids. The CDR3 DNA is TGCAGTGCTAGATCCGCCGCGGGTCTCTTCGAGCAGTACTTC. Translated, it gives CSARSAAGLFEQYF.

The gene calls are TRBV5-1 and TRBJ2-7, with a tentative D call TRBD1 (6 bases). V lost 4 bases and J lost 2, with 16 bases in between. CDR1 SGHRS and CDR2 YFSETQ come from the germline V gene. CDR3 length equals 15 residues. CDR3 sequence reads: CASSAQGTPAYEQYF. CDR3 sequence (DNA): TGCGCCAGCAGCGCTCAGGGGACACCCGCCTACGAGCAGTACTTC.

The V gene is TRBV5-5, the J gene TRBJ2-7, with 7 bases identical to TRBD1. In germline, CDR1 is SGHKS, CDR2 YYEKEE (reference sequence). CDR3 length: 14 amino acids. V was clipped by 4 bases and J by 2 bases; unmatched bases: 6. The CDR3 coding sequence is TGTGCCAGCAGCCGGGACAGATCAACCTACGAGCAGTACTTC. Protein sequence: CASSRDRSTYEQYF.

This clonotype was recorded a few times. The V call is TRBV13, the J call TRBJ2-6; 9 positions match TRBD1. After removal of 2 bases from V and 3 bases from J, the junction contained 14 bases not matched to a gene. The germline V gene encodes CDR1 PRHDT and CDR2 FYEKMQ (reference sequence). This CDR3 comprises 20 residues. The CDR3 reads CASSLRVRPGTGYGANVLTF. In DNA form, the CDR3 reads TGTGCCAGCAGCTTACGAGTGCGTCCCGGGACAGGGTATGGGGCCAACGTCCTGACTTTC.

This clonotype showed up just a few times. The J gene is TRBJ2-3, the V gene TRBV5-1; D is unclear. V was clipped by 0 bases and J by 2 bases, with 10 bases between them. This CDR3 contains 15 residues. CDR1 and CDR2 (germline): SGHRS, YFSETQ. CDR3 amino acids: CASSLALGFTDTQYF. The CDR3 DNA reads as TGCGCCAGCAGCTTGGCCCTAGGGTTCACAGATACGCAGTATTTT.

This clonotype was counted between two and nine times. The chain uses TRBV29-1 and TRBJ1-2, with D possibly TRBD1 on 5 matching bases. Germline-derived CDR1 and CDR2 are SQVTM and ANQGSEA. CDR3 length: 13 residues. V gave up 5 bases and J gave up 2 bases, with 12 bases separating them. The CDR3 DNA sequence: TGCAGCGTTAAGTCGACAGAAAACTATGGCTACACCTTC. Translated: CSVKSTENYGYTF.

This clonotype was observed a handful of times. CDR3 in amino acids: CSVEGTDEMNYGYTF. The CDR3 DNA reads as TGCAGCGTTGAAGGGACAGACGAGATGAACTATGGCTACACCTTC. The chain couples TRBV29-1 to TRBJ1-2; D may be TRBD1 (6 bases). CDR3 size: 15 residues. V was pared by 1 base and J by 2 bases, with 14 bases between. From germline, CDR1 is SQVTM and CDR2 ANQGSEA.

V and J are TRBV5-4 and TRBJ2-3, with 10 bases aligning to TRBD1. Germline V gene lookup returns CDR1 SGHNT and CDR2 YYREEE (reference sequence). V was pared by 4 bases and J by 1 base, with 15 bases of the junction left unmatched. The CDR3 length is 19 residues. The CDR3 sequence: CASSKLTGGPAGGTDTQYF. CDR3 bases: TGTGCCAGCAGCAAACTGACAGGGGGCCCAGCGGGAGGCACAGATACGCAGTATTTT.

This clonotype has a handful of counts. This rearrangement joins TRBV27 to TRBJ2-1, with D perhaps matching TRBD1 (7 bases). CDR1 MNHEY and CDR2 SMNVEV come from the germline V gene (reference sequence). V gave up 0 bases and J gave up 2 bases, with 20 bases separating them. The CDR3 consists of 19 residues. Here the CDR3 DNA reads TGTGCCAGCAGTTTATCCAGCCCCCCAGGGGGGTACGCCTACAATGAGCAGTTCTTC. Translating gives CASSLSSPPGGYAYNEQFF.

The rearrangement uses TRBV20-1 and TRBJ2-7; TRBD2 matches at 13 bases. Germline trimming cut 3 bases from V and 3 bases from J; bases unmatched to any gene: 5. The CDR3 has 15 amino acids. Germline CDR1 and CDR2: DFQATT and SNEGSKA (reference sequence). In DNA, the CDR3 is TGCAGTGCTAGTTCGTGGACTAGCGGGAGCTACGAGCAGTACTTC. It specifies CSASSWTSGSYEQYF.

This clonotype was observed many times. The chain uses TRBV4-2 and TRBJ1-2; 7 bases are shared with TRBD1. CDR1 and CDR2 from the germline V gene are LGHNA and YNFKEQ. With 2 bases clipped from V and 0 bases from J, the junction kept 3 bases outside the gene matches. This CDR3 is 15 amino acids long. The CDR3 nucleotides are TGTGCCAGCAGCCAAACGGACAGGCCTAACTATGGCTACACCTTC. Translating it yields CASSQTDRPNYGYTF.

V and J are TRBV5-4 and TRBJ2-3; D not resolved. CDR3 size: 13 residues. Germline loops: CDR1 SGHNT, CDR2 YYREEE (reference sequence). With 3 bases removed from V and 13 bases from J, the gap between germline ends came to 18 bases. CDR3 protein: CASSWVPWNYEYF. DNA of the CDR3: TGTGCCAGCAGCTGGGTACCGTGGAACTACGAGTATTTT.

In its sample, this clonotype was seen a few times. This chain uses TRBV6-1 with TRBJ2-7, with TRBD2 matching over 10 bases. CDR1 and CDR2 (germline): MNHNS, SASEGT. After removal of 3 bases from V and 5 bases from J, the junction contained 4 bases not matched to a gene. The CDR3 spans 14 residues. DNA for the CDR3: TGTGCCAGCAGTGAGTTAGGACTAGCGGACGAGCAGTACTTC. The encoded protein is CASSELGLADEQYF.

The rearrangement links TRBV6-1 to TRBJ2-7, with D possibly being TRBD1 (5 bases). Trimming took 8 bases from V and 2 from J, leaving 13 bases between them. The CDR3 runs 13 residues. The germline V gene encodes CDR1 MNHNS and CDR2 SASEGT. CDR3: CASPGNSAYEQYF. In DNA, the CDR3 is TGTGCCAGCCCAGGGAATTCTGCCTACGAGCAGTACTTC.